This T cell receptor (beta chain) appears in the sequencing data of a study of beta chain features in type 1 diabetes. General observations from the study: There were fewer insertions and more deletions at the VDJ junctions of type 1 diabetes patients. cDNA-based sequencing might over-represent cells highly expressing TCR. Shortening that was moderate but significant affected the TCRB CDR3s of Type 1 diabetes patients in all four CD4+ subsets.

Every bit of the isolated RNA underwent reverse transcription, so sequencing read expressed TCRB transcripts. The method was immunoSEQ multiplex PCR; TCRdb's version includes in-frame clones alone and lacks a portion of them. The repertoire holds about 660,000 clones, more than 12% seen once, with approximately 0.039% in the top ten. Germline values: CDR1 SQVTM, CDR2 ANQGSEA. CDR3 length: 15 residues. V dropped 5 bases and J dropped 1; count of bases not matched to a gene: 6. Comments on this clone: What it binds is not known.

This receptor was taken from a man aged 18-30 years with type 1 diabetes. V is TRBV29-1 and J is TRBJ2-2; 8 nucleotides agree with TRBD1. The material sequenced was naive CD4+ T cells from blood. CDR3: CSVLPGTGNTGELFF. CDR3 DNA sequence: TGCAGCGTTCTCCCCGGGACAGGGAACACCGGGGAGCTGTTTTTT.